A selection of T cell receptor beta chains follows, all from one sample in a study of identical twins' blood T cells. MiXCR, run by TCRdb on the 5' RACE reads, gives a single entry per CDR3 protein. Among fewer than 450,000 distinct CDR3 sequences, over 25% were seen once, and the ten largest hold roughly 5.5%. The sequenced material came from PBMCs. These receptors were collected from a woman between 18 and 55 years old in good health. CDR3s include the opening cysteine and the closing phenylalanine or tryptophan. The D gene is left open where the match is weak. Expanded clones are given a class, and other clones once, few, many or no size at all.

TRBV15	TRBJ2-1	.	TRBD2	TGTGCCACCAGCGGACTAGCGGGAGGGATCAATGAGCAGTTCTTC	CATSGLAGGINEQFF
TRBV29-1	TRBJ1-5	.	.	TGCATCGTTGGAGAAAATAGCAATCAGCCCCAGCATTTT	CIVGENSNQPQHF
TRBV25-1	TRBJ1-2	few	TRBD1	TGTGCCAGCAGTGTAGGACAGGGGAGGTATGGCTACACCTTC	CASSVGQGRYGYTF
TRBV5-1	TRBJ1-2	.	TRBD1	TGCGCCAGCAGCTTGAACAGGGGCTTATTCTATGGCTACACCTTC	CASSLNRGLFYGYTF
TRBV11-2	TRBJ1-1	many	.	TGTGCCAGCAGCTACACGGGGCCAGGGAACACTGAAGCTTTCTTT	CASSYTGPGNTEAFF
TRBV7-9	TRBJ1-1	few	.	TGTGCCAGCGGCTTAGCGCCCCGTGAAGCTTTCTTT	CASGLAPREAFF
TRBV11-3	TRBJ1-2	many	.	TGTGCCAGCAGCTTAGATTCGATCCGTTCCCTTAACTATGGCTACACCTTC	CASSLDSIRSLNYGYTF
TRBV20-1	TRBJ2-7	few	.	TGCAGTGCTAGAGAACCAGATCCGCGTGGAATTATCTGGGGCGAGCAGTACTTC	CSAREPDPRGIIWGEQYF
TRBV5-6	TRBJ2-5	.	.	TGTGCCAGCAGATCGGCAGGGCTGACCGAAGAGACCCAGTACTTC	CASRSAGLTEETQYF
TRBV5-1	TRBJ2-1	once	.	TGCGCCTCCAGCGGAGGGGGAGCGGTAAATGAGCAGTTCTTC	CASSGGGAVNEQFF
TRBV11-2	TRBJ2-2	few	TRBD1	TGTGCCAGCAGCCGGGACAGGACGAACACCGGGGAGCTGTTTTTT	CASSRDRTNTGELFF
TRBV29-1	TRBJ2-3	few	TRBD2	TGCAGCGTTGTAGGTTCTAGCGGGGTGACAGATACGCAGTATTTT	CSVVGSSGVTDTQYF
TRBV10-3	TRBJ1-3	.	.	TGTGCCATCAGTGAGTCTTCCAGGGCGAGAAACACCATATATTTT	CAISESSRARNTIYF
TRBV15	TRBJ1-2	.	TRBD1	TGTGCCACCAGCAGCGGGACAGGGAGTTACTATGGCTACACCTTC	CATSSGTGSYYGYTF
TRBV5-1	TRBJ1-2	.	.	TGCGCCAGCAGCCCCTGGGACGAACCTAACTATGGCTACACCTTC	CASSPWDEPNYGYTF
TRBV7-9	TRBJ1-1	.	TRBD1	TGTGCCAGCAGCACGGACAGGGGGAGCACTGGAGCTTTCTTT	CASSTDRGSTGAFF
TRBV5-6	TRBJ2-7	few	TRBD1	TGTGCCAGCAGCTTGGTGGGACAGACCTACGAGCAGTACTTC	CASSLVGQTYEQYF
TRBV18	TRBJ1-1	.	.	TGTGCCAGCTCACCGGGGGTTAGGCTGAACACTGAAGCTTTCTTT	CASSPGVRLNTEAFF
TRBV6-1	TRBJ2-2	.	.	TGTGCCAGCAGCCTCCCGACCTTGACCGGGGAGCTGTTTTTT	CASSLPTLTGELFF
TRBV6-2/TRBV6-3	TRBJ1-1	few	TRBD1	TGTGCCAGCAGTTACTCTGGACAGGACACTGAAGCTTTCTTT	CASSYSGQDTEAFF
TRBV4-1	TRBJ2-1	few	TRBD2	TGCGCCAGCAGCCAAGAGGTCGGACTAGCGCTTGAGCAGTTCTTC	CASSQEVGLALEQFF
TRBV7-2	TRBJ1-4	.	.	TGTGCCAGCAGCTACCGGTTATGGGGGGTGAATGAAAAACTGTTTTTT	CASSYRLWGVNEKLFF
TRBV6-5	TRBJ1-2	.	.	TGTGCCAGCAGTTCCCCAAGGGACGGGAACTGTGGCTACACCTTC	CASSSPRDGNCGYTF
TRBV20-1	TRBJ2-5	few	.	TGCAGTGCTAGTGCACGGAGATTGCTAGCGGAGACCCAGTACTTC	CSASARRLLAETQYF
TRBV10-3	TRBJ2-1	few	.	TGTGCCATCAGTGATGAGCATTTTTACGACAATGAGCAGTTCTTC	CAISDEHFYDNEQFF
TRBV2	TRBJ1-5	.	.	TGTGCCAGCAGTGATATAAATTTCAATCAGCCCCAGCATTTT	CASSDINFNQPQHF
TRBV4-1	TRBJ2-1	.	.	TGCGCCAGCAGCCAAGATGGGAGGGGGCTCCTTATTGAGCAGTTCTTC	CASSQDGRGLLIEQFF
TRBV23-1	TRBJ2-3	.	.	TGCGCCAGCAGTCCACGATCCGCTGAACTACTCACAGATACGCAGTATTTT	CASSPRSAELLTDTQYF
TRBV11-3	TRBJ1-2	once	.	TGTGCCAGCAGCTTAGATCTTACGGCTTATGGCTACACCTTC	CASSLDLTAYGYTF
TRBV13	TRBJ1-1	few	.	TGTGCTTCGGGGCAGAACACTGAAGCTTTCTTT	CASGQNTEAFF
TRBV14	TRBJ1-4	.	.	TGTGCCAGCAGAACAGGTCACGAAAAACTGTTTTTT	CASRTGHEKLFF
TRBV2	TRBJ2-3	few	TRBD2	TGTGCCACCCTAGCGGGAGAAGTCACAGATACGCAGTATTTT	CATLAGEVTDTQYF
TRBV29-1	TRBJ2-5	.	.	TGCAGCGTTGAGAGGTGGGAGACCCAGTACTTC	CSVERWETQYF
TRBV27	TRBJ2-7	many	TRBD1	TGTGCCAGCAGAGGGGACAGGGCAACCGAGCAGTACTTC	CASRGDRATEQYF
TRBV12-5	TRBJ1-2	once	.	TGTACTAGTGGTTTGGTTCCGGGGGGGAATGGCTACACCTTC	CTSGLVPGGNGYTF
TRBV20-1	TRBJ1-3	.	TRBD1	TGCAGTGCCACAGACAGGGGATCAGGAAACACCATATATTTT	CSATDRGSGNTIYF
TRBV29-1	TRBJ2-3	few	.	TGCAGCGTTATTCGGGGTAGCACAGATACGCAGTATTTT	CSVIRGSTDTQYF
TRBV11-2	TRBJ2-2	.	TRBD1	TGTGCCAGCAGCTTAGTACAGGGGGCGGCCGGGGAGCTGTTTTTT	CASSLVQGAAGELFF
TRBV29-1	TRBJ2-5	.	.	TGCAGCGTTGAGGCCTACGAAGAGACCCAGTACTTC	CSVEAYEETQYF
TRBV5-1	TRBJ1-1	few	.	TGCGCCAGCAGCTTGGATGGGACCATGGAAGCTTTCTTT	CASSLDGTMEAFF
TRBV18	TRBJ1-1	few	.	TGTGCCAGCTCAAATGAACTGAACACTGAAGCTTTCTTT	CASSNELNTEAFF
TRBV7-9	TRBJ1-4	.	.	TGTGCCAGCAGCCTCATAACGACAGTCCGGACTAATGAAAAACTGCTTTTT	CASSLITTVRTNEKLLF
TRBV12-3/TRBV12-4	TRBJ1-3	few	.	TGTGCCAGCCTTGAACCACAGAGGGGTGGAAACACCATATATTTT	CASLEPQRGGNTIYF
TRBV11-3	TRBJ2-5	.	.	TGTGCCGGCAGCTTTCGGTTAACGGCCGAGACCCAGTACTTC	CAGSFRLTAETQYF